These 6 T cell receptor beta chains came from one sample sequenced in a study of shared clonotypes between healthy human individuals. The method was immunoSEQ multiplex PCR; TCRdb's version includes in-frame clones alone and lacks a portion of them. The sample contains about 1.5 million clones, 98% of which appear only once. Input material: naive CD4+ T cells sorted from blood. Documented subset: CD45RA+ positively selected. Receptors originate from a man aged 30 to 45 in good health.

The chain couples TRBV7-2 to TRBJ2-7; 9 positions agree with TRBD1. J was trimmed by 4 bases and V by 0 bases; bases with no gene match: 7. CDR1 is SGHTA and CDR2 is FQGNSA in the germline V gene. The CDR3 covers 16 residues. The DNA of the CDR3 is TGTGCCAGCAGCTTAGCCCGGGGGACAGGGAAATACGAGCAGTACTTC. It yields the protein CASSLARGTGKYEQYF. Combining the CDR3 with reference TRBV7-2 and TRBJ2-7 gives the whole variable domain GAGVSQSPSNKVTEKGKDVELRCDPISGHTALYWYRQSLGQGLEFLIYFQGNSAPDKSGLPSDRFSAERTGGSVSTLTIQRTQQEDSAVYLCASSLARGTGKYEQYFGPGTRLTVT.

The genes are TRBV2 and TRBJ2-2; TRBD2 aligns across 8 bases. The CDR3 is 15 residues long. Germline V gene data show CDR1 as SNHLY and CDR2 as FYNNEI. V gave up 2 bases and J gave up 4 bases; unmatched junction bases: 3. In nucleotides, the CDR3 is TGTGCCAGCAGTGAACGGGCGGGAGGCACCGGGGAGCTGTTTTTT. Its protein is CASSERAGGTGELFF.

This rearrangement joins TRBV2 to TRBJ2-7; 8 bases are a match to TRBD1. Germline V gene sequence: CDR1 SNHLY, CDR2 FYNNEI. V trimming: 7 bases; J trimming: 2 bases; junction bases outside the gene matches: 7. CDR3 length: 14 residues. CDR3 loop: CASNEDRETYEQYF. Written as DNA, the CDR3 is TGTGCCAGCAACGAGGACAGGGAGACCTACGAGCAGTACTTC.

The rearrangement links TRBV10-1 to TRBJ2-7, with 10 nucleotides matching TRBD2. Per germline, CDR1 WNHNN and CDR2 SYGVQD (reference sequence). The CDR3 length is 17 residues. With V trimmed by 3 bases and J by 0 bases, 8 bases remained unmatched. The CDR3 spells CASSDGLAGARSYEQYF. CDR3 coding DNA: TGCGCCAGCAGTGATGGTCTAGCGGGAGCGCGCTCCTACGAGCAGTACTTC.

V and J are TRBV5-1 and TRBJ2-5; 11 bases agree with TRBD1. The junction had 7 bases not matched to a gene; V was cut back by 4 bases and J by 2 bases. CDR1 is SGHRS and CDR2 is YFSETQ in the germline V gene. This CDR3 is 16 amino acids long. The DNA for the CDR3 is TGCGCCAGCAGCAGTGGGACAGGGGGGTCGCAAGAGACCCAGTACTTC. Translating it yields CASSSGTGGSQETQYF.

This CDR3 is CASSWADRTFNDEQFF. The DNA of the CDR3 is TGTGCCAGCAGCTGGGCGGACAGGACTTTCAATGACGAGCAGTTCTTC. The J gene is TRBJ2-1, the V gene TRBV7-9, with 7 bases identical to TRBD1. V trimming: 4 bases; J trimming: 10 bases; junction bases outside the gene matches: 16. From germline, CDR1 is SEHNR and CDR2 FQNEAQ (reference sequence). CDR3 size: 16 residues.